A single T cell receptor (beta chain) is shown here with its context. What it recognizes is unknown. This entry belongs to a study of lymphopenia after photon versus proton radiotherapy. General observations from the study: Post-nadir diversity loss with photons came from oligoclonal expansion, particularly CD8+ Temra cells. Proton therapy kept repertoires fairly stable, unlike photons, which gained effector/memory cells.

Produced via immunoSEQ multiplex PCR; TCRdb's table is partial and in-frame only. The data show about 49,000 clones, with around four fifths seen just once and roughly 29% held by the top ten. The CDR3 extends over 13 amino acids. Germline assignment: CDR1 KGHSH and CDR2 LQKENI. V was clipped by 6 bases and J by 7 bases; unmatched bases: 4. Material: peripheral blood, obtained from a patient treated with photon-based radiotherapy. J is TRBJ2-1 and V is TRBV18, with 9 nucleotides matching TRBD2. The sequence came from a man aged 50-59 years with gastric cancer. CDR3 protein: CASSETSGNEQFF. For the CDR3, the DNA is TGTGCCAGCTCCGAGACTAGCGGAAATGAGCAGTTCTTC. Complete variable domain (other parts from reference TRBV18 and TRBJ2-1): NAGVMQNPRHLVRRRGQEARLRCSPMKGHSHVYWYRQLPEEGLKFMVYLQKENIIDESGMPKERFSAEFPKEGPSILRIQQVVRGDSAAYFCASSETSGNEQFFGPGTRLTVL.